This TCR beta chain appears in the sequencing data of a study of T cells expressing NK-cell markers. Study-wide background: With respect to HCMV, seven of the eight sequenced donors were seropositive, and one was seronegative.

Germline V gene lookup returns CDR1 MGHDK and CDR2 SYGVNS. CDR3 size: 16 residues. The study's findings and limits: Dominant NKG2C+ clonotypes were found to form about 1.0-8% of CD8+ T cells in six donors.

The cDNA for TCR beta came from 5'RACE template switching with UMIs. TCRdb re-called the 5' RACE reads; one entry per CDR3 protein, DNA not given. This listing includes 500,000 to 700,000 distinct CDR3 sequences. About this clonotype: Its antigen remains unidentified.

The TCR originated in a man aged 18 to 30 in good health. V and J are TRBV25-1 and TRBJ2-5; there is no DNA to check the TCRdb D call of TRBD1. The specimen sequenced was blood T cells: a sorted CD56 or NKG2C T cell subset, CD4+ or CD8+ T cells, or bulk PBMC T cells (not recorded which). CDR3 protein: CASRGRTGRIQETQYF.